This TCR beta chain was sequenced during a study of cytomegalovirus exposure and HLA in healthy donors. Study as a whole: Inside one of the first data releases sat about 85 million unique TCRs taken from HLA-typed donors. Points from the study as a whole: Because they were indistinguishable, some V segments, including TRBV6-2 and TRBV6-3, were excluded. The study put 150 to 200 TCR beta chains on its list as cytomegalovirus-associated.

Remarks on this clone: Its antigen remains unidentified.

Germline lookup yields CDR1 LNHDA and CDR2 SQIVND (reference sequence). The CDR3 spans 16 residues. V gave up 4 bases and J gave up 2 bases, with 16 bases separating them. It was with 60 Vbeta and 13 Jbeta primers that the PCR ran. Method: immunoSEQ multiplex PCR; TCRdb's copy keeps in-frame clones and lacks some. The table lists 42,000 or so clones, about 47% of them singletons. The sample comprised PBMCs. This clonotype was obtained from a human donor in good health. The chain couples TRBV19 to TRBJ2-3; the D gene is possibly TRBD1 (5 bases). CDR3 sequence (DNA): TGTGCCAGTAGTACCCTTTACGACAGATACACAGATACGCAGTATTTT. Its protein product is CASSTLYDRYTDTQYF.